The 30 T cell receptor beta chains below come from one sample, sequenced in a study of patients and donors after allogeneic stem cell transplantation. TCRdb re-analysed the RT-PCR reads in MiXCR, keeping a single row per CDR3 protein. The data hold 150,000 to 250,000 distinct CDR3 sequences, with around two fifths observed a single time. The sample consisted of blood, either unsorted or a sorted T cell fraction (not recorded which). These receptors originate from a human donor who was either an allogeneic HSCT recipient or a stem cell or donor lymphocyte infusion donor (not recorded which). It is not recorded whose cells these are; they may come from a transplant donor.

This chain uses TRBV30 with TRBJ2-2; D is unresolved. The CDR3 totals 12 residues. Germline assignment: CDR1 GTSNPN and CDR2 SVGIG (reference sequence). The V end was cut by 1 base, the J end by 7 bases, with 7 bases between. As DNA, the CDR3 is TGTGCCTGGAGTGAGGTACACGGGGAGCTGTTTTTT. Protein product: CAWSEVHGELFF. Full variable domain (remainder filled in from reference TRBV30 and TRBJ2-2): SQTIHQWPATLVQPVGSPLSLECTVEGTSNPNLYWYRQAAGRGLQLLFYSVGIGQISSEVPQNLSASRPQDRQFILSSKKLLLSDSGFYLCAWSEVHGELFFGEGSRLTVL.

This clonotype was recorded a few times. The J gene is TRBJ1-1, the V gene TRBV9, with D hard to call. V gave up 0 bases and J gave up 6 bases, with 12 bases separating them. CDR1 and CDR2 (germline): SGDLS, YYNGEE. The CDR3 is 14 amino acids. As DNA, the CDR3 is TGTGCCAGCAGCGTAGGGATGGGAAACGCTGAAGCTTTCTTT. It encodes CASSVGMGNAEAFF.

The chain uses TRBV7-8 and TRBJ1-1; possible D gene TRBD1, 5 bases. The V end was cut by 5 bases, the J end by 6 bases, with 19 bases between. Germline-derived CDR1 and CDR2 are SGHVS and FQNEAQ. The CDR3 sequence is 15 residues long. The CDR3 nucleotides read TGTGCCAGCAGCCCCATACAGGCTATAGCCGCTGAAGCTTTCTTT. As protein: CASSPIQAIAAEAFF.

This chain uses TRBV19 with TRBJ1-1; perhaps TRBD1 as D (5 bases). The V end lost 5 bases, the J end lost 1 base, and 17 bases lay between the germline ends. This CDR3 has 16 residues. Germline CDR1 is LNHDA and CDR2 is SQIVND (reference sequence). The CDR3 spells CASSSSVKGPNTEAFF. The CDR3 nucleotides read TGTGCCAGTAGTTCCTCAGTAAAGGGACCGAACACTGAAGCTTTCTTT. The full variable domain, in which reference TRBV19 and TRBJ1-1 provide the parts outside the CDR3, is DGGITQSPKYLFRKEGQNVTLSCEQNLNHDAMYWYRQDPGQGLRLIYYSQIVNDFQKGDIAEGYSVSREKKESFPLTVTSAQKNPTAFYLCASSSSVKGPNTEAFFGQGTRLTVV.

The rearrangement links TRBV6-5 to TRBJ1-3; the D is unclear. The CDR3 extends over 13 amino acids. Trimming removed 7 bases at V and 4 bases at J, with 11 bases between. The germline gives CDR1 MNHEY, CDR2 SVGAGI. In DNA, the CDR3 is TGTGCCAGCACGCACCCGGGCGGAAACACCATATATTTT. It codes for CASTHPGGNTIYF.

The gene calls are TRBV29-1 and TRBJ2-7, with 10 bases lining up with TRBD2. The V segment lost 7 bases and the J segment 5 bases; nucleotides outside the gene matches: 5. The CDR3 spans 12 residues. Germline CDR1 reads SQVTM; CDR2 reads ANQGSEA. CDR3 protein: CSASGRAHEQYF. In DNA form, the CDR3 reads TGCAGCGCCAGCGGGAGGGCCCACGAGCAGTACTTC.

The chain joins TRBV20-1 to TRBJ2-1; 11 nucleotides align to TRBD2. The CDR3 is 14 residues long. With V trimmed by 5 bases and J by 4 bases, 4 bases remained unmatched. Looked up from germline, CDR1 is DFQATT and CDR2 is SNEGSKA (reference sequence). The CDR3 sequence: CSAWTSGSYNEQFF. The CDR3 DNA is TGCAGTGCTTGGACTAGCGGGTCTTACAATGAGCAGTTCTTC.

This chain joins TRBV18 and TRBJ2-1; 7 bases align to TRBD2. Per germline, CDR1 KGHSH and CDR2 LQKENI. V was pared by 7 bases and J by 4 bases, with 7 bases of the junction left unmatched. The length of the CDR3 is 14 residues. CDR3 sequence: CASCSGGAYNEQFF. In nucleotides, the CDR3 is TGTGCCAGCTGTTCGGGAGGCGCTTACAATGAGCAGTTCTTC.

The chain links TRBV6-5 to TRBJ2-7; no clear D gene. The V end lost 5 bases, the J end lost 3 bases, and 14 bases lay between the germline ends. Germline CDR1 is MNHEY and CDR2 is SVGAGI. The CDR3 has 14 residues. CDR3 region: CASSPDSDHYEQYF. The CDR3 nucleotides are TGTGCCAGCAGTCCCGACTCGGATCACTACGAGCAGTACTTC.

The chain recombines TRBV7-3 with TRBJ2-2, with unresolved D. From germline, CDR1 is SGHTA and CDR2 FQGTGA. This CDR3 contains 14 residues. The germline V and J ends were trimmed by 5 bases and 6 bases, with 13 bases remaining between them. In DNA form, the CDR3 reads TGTGCCAGCAGCGCTACGTTAGAAGCCGGGGAGCTGTTTTTT. It specifies CASSATLEAGELFF.

This clonotype appeared a few times. V and J are TRBV12-3 or TRBV12-4 and TRBJ1-5, with TRBD1 as a possible D gene (6 bases). V was pared by 1 base and J by 0 bases, with 13 bases between. This CDR3 is 17 amino acids long. DNA for the CDR3: TGTGCCAGCAGTTTAGAGAAGGGGGAATATAGCAATCAGCCCCAGCATTTT. Translating gives CASSLEKGEYSNQPQHF.

This chain uses TRBV20-1 with TRBJ2-7; maybe TRBD1 (5 bases). Trimming removed 7 bases from V and 0 bases from J, with 10 bases in between. This CDR3 is 12 amino acids long. Germline CDR1 DFQATT, CDR2 SNEGSKA (reference sequence). In DNA form, the CDR3 reads TGCAGTGTTACAGGTTCCTCCTACGAGCAGTACTTC. Encoded protein: CSVTGSSYEQYF.

The chain recombines TRBV5-6 with TRBJ1-1; D gene uncertain. This CDR3 spans 12 amino acids. Between the trimmed V and J ends, which lost 1 base and 9 bases, there was a span of 10 bases. From germline, CDR1 is SGHDT and CDR2 YYEEEE. CDR3 sequence: CASSLTGKQAFF. Written as DNA, the CDR3 is TGTGCCAGCAGCTTGACGGGGAAACAAGCTTTCTTT.

In this sample, this clonotype turned up once. The chain uses TRBV2 and TRBJ1-5; TRBD1 matches 8 bases. Germline V gene lookup returns CDR1 SNHLY and CDR2 FYNNEI. This CDR3 spans 16 amino acids. Trimming cost V 4 bases and J 3 bases; bases outside gene matches: 8. CDR3 sequence: CASSGTGIIPNQPQHF. The CDR3 bases are TGTGCCAGCAGTGGGACAGGGATCATCCCCAATCAGCCCCAGCATTTT.

The J gene is TRBJ1-3, the V gene TRBV29-1; 10 nucleotides match TRBD1. J gave up 2 bases and V 6 bases, and 4 bases lay outside the gene matches. CDR1 SQVTM and CDR2 ANQGSEA come from the germline V gene. This CDR3 has 14 amino acids. The CDR3 here is CSVGQGITGNTIYF. The DNA for the CDR3 is TGCAGCGTGGGACAGGGGATAACTGGAAACACCATATATTTT.

This chain joins TRBV7-2 and TRBJ2-3; possible D gene TRBD2, 5 bases. Germline V gives CDR1 SGHTA, CDR2 FQGNSA. CDR3 size: 15 residues. V lost 3 bases and J lost 0, with 10 bases in between. The CDR3 is CASSFAGSSTDTQYF. The DNA for the CDR3 is TGTGCCAGCAGCTTCGCGGGCTCTAGCACAGATACGCAGTATTTT.

The chain couples TRBV27 to TRBJ1-5; 9 bases are shared with TRBD1. The length of the CDR3 is 17 residues. V gave up 2 bases and J gave up 5 bases; unmatched junction bases: 10. The germline CDR1 and CDR2 sequences are MNHEY and SMNVEV (reference sequence). CDR3 protein: CASSLGAGTGWHQPQHF. The CDR3 DNA follows: TGTGCCAGCAGTTTAGGTGCCGGGACAGGGTGGCATCAGCCCCAGCATTTT.

This clonotype appeared a few times. This chain links TRBV7-6 with TRBJ1-4; 9 bases line up with TRBD1. The germline gives CDR1 SGHVS, CDR2 FNYEAQ. The CDR3 extends over 16 amino acids. V lost 1 base to trimming and J lost 5 bases; unmatched junction nucleotides: 5. CDR3 in amino acids: CASSLGTGQGNEKLFF. CDR3 nucleotides: TGTGCCAGCAGCTTAGGAACCGGACAGGGGAATGAAAAACTGTTTTTT.

This clonotype was seen just once. The chain joins TRBV27 to TRBJ2-6; TRBD1 aligns across 9 bases. This CDR3 spans 17 amino acids. After removal of 5 bases from V and 0 bases from J, the junction contained 5 bases not matched to a gene. Germline CDR1 is MNHEY and CDR2 is SMNVEV (reference sequence). CDR3 sequence reads: CASSVQGASSGANVLTF. CDR3 in DNA: TGTGCCAGCAGTGTACAGGGGGCCAGCTCTGGGGCCAACGTCCTGACTTTC.

This chain uses TRBV7-9 with TRBJ1-1, with 7 positions matching TRBD1. Germline V gene data show CDR1 as SEHNR and CDR2 as FQNEAQ (reference sequence). J gave up 4 bases and V 6 bases, and 11 bases lay outside the gene matches. CDR3 length equals 15 residues. The CDR3 loop reads CASRRLTGSGTEAFF. The CDR3 DNA sequence: TGTGCCAGCAGGCGACTGACAGGGTCGGGCACTGAAGCTTTCTTT. The variable domain in full, completed from reference TRBV7-9 and TRBJ1-1, reads DTGVSQNPRHKITKRGQNVTFRCDPISEHNRLYWYRQTLGQGPEFLTYFQNEAQLEKSRLLSDRFSAERPKGSFSTLEIQRTEQGDSAMYLCASRRLTGSGTEAFFGQGTRLTVV.

The CDR3 nucleotides read TGTGCCAGCAGTGACATACAGGGGCCCTATGGGTTTGCTTTCTTT. It specifies CASSDIQGPYGFAFF. The gene calls are TRBV28 and TRBJ1-1; 7 bases fit TRBD1. V shed 5 bases and J 11 bases; nucleotides not matched to a gene: 17. From germline, CDR1 is MDHEN and CDR2 SYDVKM. The CDR3 spans 15 residues.

This clonotype was detected only once. This chain uses TRBV3-1 with TRBJ2-1; D ambiguous. The V gene's germline CDR1 is LGHDT and CDR2 YNNKEL (reference sequence). CDR3 length: 13 residues. Trimming removed 1 base from V and 5 bases from J, with 6 bases in between. The CDR3 DNA reads as TGTGCCAGCAGCCAAGGGACGGACAATGAGCAGTTCTTC. Its translation is CASSQGTDNEQFF.

V usage is TRBV20-1 and J usage is TRBJ2-7; 8 positions agree with TRBD1. Germline values: CDR1 DFQATT, CDR2 SNEGSKA (reference sequence). The junction had 3 bases not matched to a gene; V was cut back by 1 base and J by 4 bases. This CDR3 is built from 13 residues. The CDR3 bases are TGCAGTGCTAGAGCGTACAGGGGGTACGAGCAGTACTTC. Protein: CSARAYRGYEQYF.

This clonotype was counted a few times. The V and J genes are TRBV10-3 and TRBJ1-5; 11 bases are shared with TRBD1. The V gene's germline CDR1 is ENHRY and CDR2 SYGVKD. The V and J ends lost 3 bases and 5 bases, in that order; junction bases with no gene match: 3. CDR3 length: 15 residues. Here the CDR3 reads CAISEGQGAYQPQHF. The CDR3 nucleotides read TGTGCCATCAGTGAAGGACAGGGGGCTTATCAGCCCCAGCATTTT.

J is TRBJ2-1 and V is TRBV7-2, with D possibly TRBD2 on 5 matching bases. V lost 4 bases, J lost 10 bases, and 8 bases lay in between. The CDR3 spans 11 residues. Germline values: CDR1 SGHTA, CDR2 FQGNSA. The CDR3 reads CASSSRGEQFF. DNA of the CDR3: TGTGCCAGCAGCTCCCGAGGGGAGCAGTTCTTC.

This clonotype appeared a single time. The chain combines TRBV12-3 or TRBV12-4 with TRBJ2-7; no clear D. CDR3 length equals 13 residues. V was shortened by 3 bases and J by 7 bases, with 13 bases between the two germline ends. The CDR3 bases are TGTGCCAGCAGTTTGACCCTCTTGGGTGAGCAGTACTTC. Protein sequence: CASSLTLLGEQYF.

This clonotype has just a few counts. The chain joins TRBV4-3 to TRBJ1-1, with D maybe TRBD1 (5 bases). The CDR3 length is 15 residues. Germline assignment: CDR1 LGHNA and CDR2 YSLEER. Deletions cut 1 base from V and 1 base from J, with 10 bases between. Written as DNA, the CDR3 is TGCGCCAGCAGCCAAGCATCCACAGGGAACACTGAAGCTTTCTTT. Translating gives CASSQASTGNTEAFF.

This clonotype was seen a handful of times. J is TRBJ2-7 and V is TRBV7-8, with D possibly being TRBD1 (5 bases). This CDR3 comprises 14 residues. CDR1 SGHVS and CDR2 FQNEAQ come from the germline V gene. With 2 bases removed from V and 3 bases from J, the gap between germline ends came to 11 bases. The CDR3 DNA is TGTGCCAGCAGCTTACAGGGTTCACTCTACGAGCAGTACTTC. Amino acid sequence: CASSLQGSLYEQYF.

The chain has TRBV12-3 or TRBV12-4 and TRBJ1-4, with 9 bases fitting TRBD1. This CDR3 is 15 amino acids long. After removal of 4 bases from V and 7 bases from J, the junction contained 7 bases not matched to a gene. CDR3 sequence (DNA): TGTGCCAGCAGTTCCCCCGAGACAGGGGGTGAAAAACTGTTTTTT. Translation: CASSSPETGGEKLFF.

The chain employs TRBV6-2 or TRBV6-3 and TRBJ2-7, with 9 bases aligning to TRBD1. V was clipped by 0 bases and J by 3 bases; unmatched bases: 3. CDR1 is MNHEY, CDR2 SVGEGT, per germline. The CDR3 covers 15 residues. As DNA, the CDR3 is TGTGCCAGCAGTTACTCGTCGGGACAGGGCTACGAGCAGTACTTC. Translation: CASSYSSGQGYEQYF.